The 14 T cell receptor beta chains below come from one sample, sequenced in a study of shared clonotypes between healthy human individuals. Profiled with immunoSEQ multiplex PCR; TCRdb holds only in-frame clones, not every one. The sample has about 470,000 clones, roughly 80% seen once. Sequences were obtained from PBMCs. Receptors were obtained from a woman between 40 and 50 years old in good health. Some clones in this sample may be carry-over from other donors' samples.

CDR3 DNA: TGTGCCAGCAGCTATCAGGGTCAGGAGACCCAGTACTTC. This sequence encodes CASSYQGQETQYF. This chain connects TRBV7-9 to TRBJ2-5; TRBD1 is a possible D gene (5 bases). This CDR3 region has 13 residues. Germline V gene lookup returns CDR1 SEHNR and CDR2 FQNEAQ (reference sequence). The V gene lost 4 bases and the J gene lost 5 bases, with 11 bases spanning the gap.

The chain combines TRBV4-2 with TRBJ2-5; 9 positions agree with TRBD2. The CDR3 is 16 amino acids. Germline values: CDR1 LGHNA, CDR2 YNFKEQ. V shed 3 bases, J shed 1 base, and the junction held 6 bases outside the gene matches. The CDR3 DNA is TGTGCCAGCAGCCACGAGGGACTAGCTGCCCAAGAGACCCAGTACTTC. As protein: CASSHEGLAAQETQYF.

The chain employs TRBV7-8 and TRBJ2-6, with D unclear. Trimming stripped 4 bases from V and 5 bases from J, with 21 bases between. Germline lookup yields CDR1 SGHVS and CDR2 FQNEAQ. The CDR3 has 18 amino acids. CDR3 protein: CASSWLTYPQSRANVLTF. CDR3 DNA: TGTGCCAGCAGCTGGCTAACGTACCCACAAAGTCGGGCCAACGTCCTGACTTTC.

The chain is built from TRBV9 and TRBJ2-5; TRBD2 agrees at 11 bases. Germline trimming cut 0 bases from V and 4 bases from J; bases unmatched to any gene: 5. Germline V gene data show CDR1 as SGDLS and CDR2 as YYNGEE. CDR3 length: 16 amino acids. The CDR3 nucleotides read TGTGCCAGCAGCGTAGAAACTAGCGGGAGACGAGAGACCCAGTACTTC. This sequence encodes CASSVETSGRRETQYF.

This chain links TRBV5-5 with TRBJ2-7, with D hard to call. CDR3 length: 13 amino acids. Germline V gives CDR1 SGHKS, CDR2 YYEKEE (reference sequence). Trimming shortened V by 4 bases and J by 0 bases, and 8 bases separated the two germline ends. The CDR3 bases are TGTGCCAGCAGCCGGACGTTCTCCTACGAGCAGTACTTC. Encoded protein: CASSRTFSYEQYF.

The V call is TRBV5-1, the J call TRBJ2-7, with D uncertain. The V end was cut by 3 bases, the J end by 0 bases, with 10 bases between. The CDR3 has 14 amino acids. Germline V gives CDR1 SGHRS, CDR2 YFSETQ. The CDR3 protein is CASSWGSASYEQYF. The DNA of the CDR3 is TGCGCCAGCAGCTGGGGTTCGGCCTCCTACGAGCAGTACTTC.

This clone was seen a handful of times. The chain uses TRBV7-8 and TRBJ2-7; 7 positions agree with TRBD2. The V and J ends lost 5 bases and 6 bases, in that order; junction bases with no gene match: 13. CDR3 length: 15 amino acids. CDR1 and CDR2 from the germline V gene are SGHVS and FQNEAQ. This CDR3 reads CASSDPLSWGGEQYF. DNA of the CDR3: TGTGCCAGCAGCGACCCTCTTTCCTGGGGGGGCGAGCAGTACTTC.

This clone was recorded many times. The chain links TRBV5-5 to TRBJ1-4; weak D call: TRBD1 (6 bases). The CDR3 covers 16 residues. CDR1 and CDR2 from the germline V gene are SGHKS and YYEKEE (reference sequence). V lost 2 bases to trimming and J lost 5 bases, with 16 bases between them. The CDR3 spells CASSLHYRDRNEKLFF. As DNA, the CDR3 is TGTGCCAGCAGCTTACATTACAGGGATAGAAATGAAAAACTGTTTTTT.

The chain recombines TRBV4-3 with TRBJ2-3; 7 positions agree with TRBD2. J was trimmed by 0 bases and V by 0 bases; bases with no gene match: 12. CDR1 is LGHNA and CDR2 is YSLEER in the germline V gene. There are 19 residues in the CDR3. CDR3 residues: CASSQDPLSGGTSTDTQYF. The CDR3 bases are TGCGCCAGCAGCCAAGATCCCCTATCGGGAGGTACTAGCACAGATACGCAGTATTTT.

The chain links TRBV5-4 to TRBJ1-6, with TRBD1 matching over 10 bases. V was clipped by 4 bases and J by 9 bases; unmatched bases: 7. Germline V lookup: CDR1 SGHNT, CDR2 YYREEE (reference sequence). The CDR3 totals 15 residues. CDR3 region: CASSATGQGGSPLHF. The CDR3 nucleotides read TGTGCCAGCAGCGCCACCGGACAGGGGGGTTCACCCCTCCACTTT. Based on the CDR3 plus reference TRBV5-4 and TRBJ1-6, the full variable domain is ETGVTQSPTHLIKTRGQQVTLRCSSQSGHNTVSWYQQALGQGPQFIFQYYREEENGRGNFPPRFSGLQFPNYSSELNVNALELDDSALYLCASSATGQGGSPLHFGNGTRLTVT.

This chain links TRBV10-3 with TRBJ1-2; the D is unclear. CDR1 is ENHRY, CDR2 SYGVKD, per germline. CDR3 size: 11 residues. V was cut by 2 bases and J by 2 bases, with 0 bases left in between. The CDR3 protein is CAISENYGYTF. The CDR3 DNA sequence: TGTGCCATCAGTGAGAACTATGGCTACACCTTC.

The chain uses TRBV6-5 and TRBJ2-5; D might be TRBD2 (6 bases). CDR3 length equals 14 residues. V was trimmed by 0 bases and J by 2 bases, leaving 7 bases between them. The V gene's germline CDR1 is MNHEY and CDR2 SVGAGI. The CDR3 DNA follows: TGTGCCAGCAGTTACTCGGGGGGACAAGAGACCCAGTACTTC. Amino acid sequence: CASSYSGGQETQYF.

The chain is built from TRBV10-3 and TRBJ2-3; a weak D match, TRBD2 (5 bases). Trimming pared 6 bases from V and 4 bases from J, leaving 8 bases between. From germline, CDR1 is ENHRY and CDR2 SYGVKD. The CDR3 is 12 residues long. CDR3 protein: CAIRGDADTQYF. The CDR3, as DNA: TGTGCCATCAGGGGAGACGCAGATACGCAGTATTTT.

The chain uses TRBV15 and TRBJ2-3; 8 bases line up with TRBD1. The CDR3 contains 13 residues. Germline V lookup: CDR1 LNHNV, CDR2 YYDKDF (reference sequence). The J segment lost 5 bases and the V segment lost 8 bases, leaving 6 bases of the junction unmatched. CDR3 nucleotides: TGTGCCACCCACGACAGGGGAAGAGATACGCAGTATTTT. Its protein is CATHDRGRDTQYF.